These 29 T cell receptor beta chains came from one sample sequenced in a study of blood T cell repertoires in COVID-19. Libraries were prepared by immunoSEQ multiplex PCR; TCRdb keeps only in-frame clonotypes and omits some of them. The sample comprises around 250,000 clones, around 83% of which are singletons, and roughly 5% rests with the top ten. Sequencing was performed on peripheral blood. The receptors were gathered from an elderly man with acute or convalescent COVID-19.

This chain links TRBV29-1 with TRBJ2-1, with 9 bases fitting TRBD2. The CDR3 totals 13 residues. CDR1 SQVTM and CDR2 ANQGSEA come from the germline V gene. V gave up 5 bases and J gave up 7 bases; unmatched junction bases: 6. The CDR3, as DNA: TGCAGCGTTACGAGCGGGGGGAGGAATGAGCAGTTCTTC. Its translation: CSVTSGGRNEQFF.

This chain links TRBV28 with TRBJ2-2; tentatively, D is TRBD2 (5 bases). V shed 5 bases and J shed 4 bases, with 8 bases lying between them. Per the germline V gene, CDR1 is MDHEN and CDR2 is SYDVKM. The CDR3 covers 13 residues. This CDR3 is CASSRTFTGELFF. The CDR3 bases are TGTGCCAGCAGTCGGACTTTCACCGGGGAGCTGTTTTTT.

V and J are TRBV10-3 and TRBJ1-1; D is unclear. The CDR3 contains 12 residues. Trimming shortened V by 4 bases and J by 6 bases, and 9 bases separated the two germline ends. Per the germline V gene, CDR1 is ENHRY and CDR2 is SYGVKD. The CDR3 sequence is CAISARESEAFF. The CDR3 DNA follows: TGTGCCATCAGTGCGCGGGAATCTGAAGCTTTCTTT.

The chain links TRBV24-1 to TRBJ2-3; D may be TRBD2 (7 bases). With 4 bases removed from V and 0 bases from J, the gap between germline ends came to 13 bases. The germline CDR1 and CDR2 sequences are KGHDR and SFDVKD. The CDR3 is made up of 16 amino acids. CDR3 DNA sequence: TGTGCCACCAGTGAGGGGGGGCGCCTTAGCACAGATACGCAGTATTTT. This gives the protein CATSEGGRLSTDTQYF.

The J gene is TRBJ2-1, the V gene TRBV24-1, with D tentatively TRBD2 (5 bases). The CDR3 is 16 amino acids. V was trimmed by 3 bases and J by 9 bases, leaving 20 bases between them. Germline V gene data show CDR1 as KGHDR and CDR2 as SFDVKD. The CDR3 loop reads CATSDPVGDTMFEQFF. DNA of the CDR3: TGTGCCACCAGTGATCCGGTGGGAGACACTATGTTTGAGCAGTTCTTC.

This chain's CDR3 is CASSQNNGQNSPLHF. In DNA form, the CDR3 reads TGTGCCAGCAGCCAGAATAACGGACAGAATTCACCCCTCCACTTT. This chain links TRBV7-8 with TRBJ1-6; D might be TRBD1 (6 bases). The V end was cut by 5 bases, the J end by 7 bases, with 15 bases between. This CDR3 region has 15 residues. CDR1 and CDR2 (germline): SGHVS, FQNEAQ.

The chain carries TRBV5-1 and TRBJ2-5; 10 bases match TRBD1. J lost 5 bases, V lost 5 bases, and 3 bases had no gene match. Germline V CDR1 and CDR2: SGHRS, YFSETQ. This CDR3 spans 13 amino acids. This CDR3 is CASRTGGGETQYF. The DNA of the CDR3 is TGCGCCAGCAGGACAGGGGGCGGTGAGACCCAGTACTTC.

The J gene is TRBJ2-1, the V gene TRBV27, with D unclear. V gave up 8 bases and J gave up 0 bases, with 23 bases separating them. Per the germline V gene, CDR1 is MNHEY and CDR2 is SMNVEV (reference sequence). CDR3 length equals 18 residues. The CDR3 DNA reads as TGTGCCAGCGGAACCCGCATGGCGCACAGCAGCTCCTACAATGAGCAGTTCTTC. Translating gives CASGTRMAHSSSYNEQFF.

The chain couples TRBV3-1 (or the pseudogene TRBV3-2) to TRBJ2-7, with D perhaps TRBD1 (5 bases). The CDR3 spans 13 residues. Trimming pared 0 bases from V and 7 bases from J, leaving 10 bases between. Germline V gives CDR1 LGHDT, CDR2 YNNKEL (reference sequence). The CDR3: CASSQDWQGEQYF. The DNA for the CDR3 is TGTGCCAGCAGCCAAGATTGGCAGGGAGAGCAGTACTTC.

The V and J genes are TRBV28 and TRBJ1-1, with 7 bases fitting TRBD1. The V segment lost 6 bases and the J segment 9 bases; nucleotides outside the gene matches: 7. Germline CDR1 and CDR2: MDHEN and SYDVKM. This CDR3 is 12 amino acids long. This CDR3 reads CASRPGQQQAFF. The CDR3 coding sequence is TGTGCCAGCAGACCGGGACAGCAGCAAGCTTTCTTT.

CDR3 sequence: CASSFSRGLYNEQFF. The CDR3 DNA follows: TGTGCCAGCAGCTTTTCGCGGGGCCTCTACAATGAGCAGTTCTTC. The V call is TRBV11-2, the J call TRBJ2-1; perhaps TRBD2 as D (6 bases). Germline loops: CDR1 SGHAT, CDR2 FQNNGV. The CDR3 is 15 amino acids. V lost 3 bases and J lost 3, with 12 bases in between.

The rearrangement links TRBV3-1 (or the pseudogene TRBV3-2) to TRBJ2-2; TRBD2 agrees at 7 bases. Trimming cost V 0 bases and J 4 bases; bases outside gene matches: 5. Germline V gene lookup returns CDR1 LGHDT and CDR2 YNNKEL (reference sequence). The CDR3 extends over 16 amino acids. CDR3 residues: CASSQDTGGRTGELFF. CDR3 nucleotide sequence: TGTGCCAGCAGCCAAGATACGGGGGGTCGCACCGGGGAGCTGTTTTTT.

The V gene is TRBV19, the J gene TRBJ2-1, with TRBD1 matching over 8 bases. This CDR3 comprises 15 residues. V lost 9 bases and J lost 9; bases outside the gene matches: 16. Per the germline V gene, CDR1 is LNHDA and CDR2 is SQIVND (reference sequence). Here the CDR3 DNA reads TGTGCCAGCCAGGGACAGGCTGGAACGTCAGGTGAGCAGTTCTTC. Amino acid sequence: CASQGQAGTSGEQFF.

This rearrangement joins TRBV28 to TRBJ2-7, with D perhaps TRBD1 (6 bases). The CDR3 covers 15 residues. The germline V and J ends were trimmed by 8 bases and 4 bases, with 21 bases remaining between them. The germline V gene encodes CDR1 MDHEN and CDR2 SYDVKM. In DNA form, the CDR3 reads TGTGCCAGCCACCAAGACCGGGACAAACGGTACGAGCAGTACTTC. Amino acid sequence: CASHQDRDKRYEQYF.

A single count supports this clone. The chain recombines TRBV18 with TRBJ2-7; 7 nucleotides agree with TRBD1. The CDR3 is 14 residues long. Losses at the gene ends were 6 bases for V and 4 bases for J; bases not matched to a gene: 9. Looked up from germline, CDR1 is KGHSH and CDR2 is LQKENI. CDR3 protein: CASSVTGVAYEQYF. The CDR3 coding sequence is TGTGCCAGCTCCGTTACAGGGGTAGCATACGAGCAGTACTTC.

DNA of the CDR3: TGTGCCAGCAGTTGGACAGCGGGCACAGATACGCAGTATTTT. The encoded protein is CASSWTAGTDTQYF. The chain combines TRBV2 with TRBJ2-3; D possibly corresponds to TRBD1 (6 bases). Germline CDR1 reads SNHLY; CDR2 reads FYNNEI. The CDR3 runs 14 residues. Trimming removed 5 bases at V and 1 base at J, with 10 bases between.

The V and J genes are TRBV11-1 and TRBJ2-6; D is undetermined. The CDR3 is made up of 14 amino acids. Germline CDR1 is SGHAT and CDR2 is FQDESV (reference sequence). The V end lost 7 bases, the J end lost 0 bases, and 7 bases lay between the germline ends. In DNA form, the CDR3 reads TGTGCCAGCAATCCCAGCTCTGGGGCCAACGTCCTGACTTTC. Encoded protein: CASNPSSGANVLTF. Full variable domain (missing parts from reference TRBV11-1 and TRBJ2-6): EAEVAQSPRYKITEKSQAVAFWCDPISGHATLYWYRQILGQGPELLVQFQDESVVDDSQLPKDRFSAERLKGVDSTLKIQPAELGDSAMYLCASNPSSGANVLTFGAGSRLTVL.

The J gene is TRBJ2-2, the V gene TRBV11-2; 11 bases align to TRBD2. Germline CDR1 is SGHAT and CDR2 is FQNNGV. This CDR3 contains 16 residues. V lost 1 base, J lost 5 bases, and 3 bases stayed unmatched. The CDR3 coding sequence is TGTGCCAGCAGCTTAGTGGCTAGCGGGGGGACCGGGGAGCTGTTTTTT. Amino acid sequence: CASSLVASGGTGELFF. The full variable domain, rest sourced from reference TRBV11-2 and TRBJ2-2, is EAGVAQSPRYKIIEKRQSVAFWCNPISGHATLYWYQQILGQGPKLLIQFQNNGVVDDSQLPKDRFSAERLKGVDSTLKIQPAKLEDSAVYLCASSLVASGGTGELFFGEGSRLTVL.

V usage is TRBV9 and J usage is TRBJ1-2; 8 nucleotides agree with TRBD1. V trimming: 0 bases; J trimming: 3 bases; junction bases outside the gene matches: 4. The germline gives CDR1 SGDLS, CDR2 YYNGEE. The CDR3 is 15 residues long. In DNA, the CDR3 is TGTGCCAGCAGCGTAGGACAGGGGCTTGACTATGGCTACACCTTC. Its protein product is CASSVGQGLDYGYTF.

This clone was seen a single time. This rearrangement joins TRBV28 to TRBJ2-1; 8 bases line up with TRBD2. Germline V gene lookup returns CDR1 MDHEN and CDR2 SYDVKM. CDR3 size: 16 residues. With V trimmed by 7 bases and J by 4 bases, 12 bases remained unmatched. Here the CDR3 DNA reads TGTGCCAGCACCCCGACCGGACTAGCAGGTTACAATGAGCAGTTCTTC. Translated, it gives CASTPTGLAGYNEQFF.

The chain joins TRBV5-5 to TRBJ2-7; a possible D gene is TRBD1 (5 bases). CDR1 is SGHKS and CDR2 is YYEKEE in the germline V gene (reference sequence). Trimming pared 1 base from V and 3 bases from J, leaving 11 bases between. The CDR3 extends over 14 amino acids. The CDR3 sequence: CASSLSRQNYEQYF. CDR3 nucleotides: TGTGCCAGCAGCTTGTCGCGACAGAACTACGAGCAGTACTTC.

This rearrangement joins TRBV27 to TRBJ2-3, with D unclear. Germline lookup yields CDR1 MNHEY and CDR2 SMNVEV (reference sequence). V lost 4 bases, J lost 7 bases, and 9 bases lay in between. There are 12 residues in the CDR3. Written as DNA, the CDR3 is TGTGCCAGCAGTTACCGCGGATATACGCAGTATTTT. It translates to CASSYRGYTQYF.

A single count supports this clone. The chain uses TRBV27 and TRBJ2-1; 13 positions match TRBD2. CDR1 MNHEY and CDR2 SMNVEV come from the germline V gene (reference sequence). There are 19 residues in the CDR3. V shed 4 bases and J 4 bases; nucleotides not matched to a gene: 13. This chain's CDR3 is CASSSRPAGTSGKYNEQFF. The CDR3 DNA is TGTGCCAGCAGTTCGCGACCTGCCGGGACTAGCGGGAAGTACAATGAGCAGTTCTTC.

V and J are TRBV11-2 and TRBJ2-6; perhaps TRBD1 as D (6 bases). The CDR3 is made up of 16 amino acids. V was trimmed by 2 bases and J by 2 bases, leaving 10 bases between them. Germline V gene sequence: CDR1 SGHAT, CDR2 FQNNGV. The CDR3 DNA follows: TGTGCCAGCAGCTTATGGGGGCCCGCTGGGGCCAACGTCCTGACTTTC. Translation: CASSLWGPAGANVLTF.

The gene calls are TRBV7-2 and TRBJ2-2; weak D call: TRBD2 (5 bases). Looked up from germline, CDR1 is SGHTA and CDR2 is FQGNSA. Between the trimmed V and J ends, which lost 2 bases and 8 bases, there was a span of 9 bases. CDR3 size: 13 residues. The CDR3 DNA reads as TGTGCCAGCAGCTTAACCCCGGGGGGGGAGCTGTTTTTT. Translating it yields CASSLTPGGELFF.

This chain uses TRBV5-1 with TRBJ2-2, with 9 bases fitting TRBD2. V shed 3 bases and J 6 bases; nucleotides not matched to a gene: 9. The CDR3 is 16 residues long. Looked up from germline, CDR1 is SGHRS and CDR2 is YFSETQ. In nucleotides, the CDR3 is TGCGCCAGCAGCTCCCCGGTAGCGGGAGTCGCCGGGGAGCTGTTTTTT. It specifies CASSSPVAGVAGELFF.

The V gene is TRBV7-6, the J gene TRBJ2-3, with D possibly matching TRBD1 (6 bases). The CDR3 is made up of 17 amino acids. CDR1 is SGHVS, CDR2 FNYEAQ, per germline. Trimming pared 5 bases from V and 1 base from J, leaving 19 bases between. CDR3 DNA sequence: TGTGCCAGCAGCCCTGACCGGACAGAGGAAGGCACAGATACGCAGTATTTT. Its protein product is CASSPDRTEEGTDTQYF.

The rearrangement joins TRBV5-8 to TRBJ2-1; 8 bases are a match to TRBD2. Germline V CDR1 and CDR2: SGHTS, YDEGEE. J gave up 0 bases and V 0 bases, and 5 bases lay outside the gene matches. The CDR3 sequence is 17 residues long. CDR3 region: CASSLVPGGGSYNEQFF. CDR3 DNA: TGTGCCAGCAGCTTGGTTCCGGGGGGGGGCTCCTACAATGAGCAGTTCTTC.

The chain couples TRBV5-6 to TRBJ2-1; 7 bases match TRBD1. The CDR3 has 14 amino acids. CDR1 SGHDT and CDR2 YYEEEE come from the germline V gene. J was trimmed by 10 bases and V by 7 bases; bases with no gene match: 14. This CDR3 is CASSDRASWDEQFF. The CDR3 DNA is TGTGCCAGCTCCGACAGGGCTTCCTGGGACGAGCAGTTCTTC.